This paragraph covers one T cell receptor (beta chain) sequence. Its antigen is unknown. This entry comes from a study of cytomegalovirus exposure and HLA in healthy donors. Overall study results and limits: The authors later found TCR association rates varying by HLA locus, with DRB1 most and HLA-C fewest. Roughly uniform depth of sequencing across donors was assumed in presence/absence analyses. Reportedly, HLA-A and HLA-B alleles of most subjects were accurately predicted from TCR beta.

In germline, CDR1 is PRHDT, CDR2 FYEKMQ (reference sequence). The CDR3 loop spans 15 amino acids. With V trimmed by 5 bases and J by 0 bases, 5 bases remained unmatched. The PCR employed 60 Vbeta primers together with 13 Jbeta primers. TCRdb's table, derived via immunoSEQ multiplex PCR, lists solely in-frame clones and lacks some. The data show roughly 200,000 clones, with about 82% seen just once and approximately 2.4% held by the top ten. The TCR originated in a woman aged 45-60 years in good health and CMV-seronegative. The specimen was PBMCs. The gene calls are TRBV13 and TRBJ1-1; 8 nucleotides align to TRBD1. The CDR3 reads CASSPHRGVNTEAFF. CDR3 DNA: TGTGCCAGCAGCCCCCACAGGGGGGTGAACACTGAAGCTTTCTTT.